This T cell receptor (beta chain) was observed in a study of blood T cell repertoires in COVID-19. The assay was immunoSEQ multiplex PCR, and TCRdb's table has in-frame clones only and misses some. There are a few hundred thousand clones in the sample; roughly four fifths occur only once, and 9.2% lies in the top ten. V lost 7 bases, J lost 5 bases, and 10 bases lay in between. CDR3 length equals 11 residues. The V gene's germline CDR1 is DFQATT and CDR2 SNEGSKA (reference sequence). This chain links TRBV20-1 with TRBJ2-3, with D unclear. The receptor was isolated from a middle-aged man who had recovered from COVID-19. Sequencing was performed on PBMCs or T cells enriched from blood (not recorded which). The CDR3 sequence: CSVADEDTQYF. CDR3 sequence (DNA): TGCAGTGTAGCAGACGAAGATACGCAGTATTTT.